What follows are 25 T cell receptor beta chains derived from one specimen sequenced in a study of Graves' ophthalmopathy and Graves' hyperthyroidism. Amplified material comprised TCR beta CDR3 regions derived from RNA transcripts. Scientists carried out first-round RT-PCR using HTBI primers and then a second-round multiplex PCR. TCRdb itself ran the multiplex PCR reads through MiXCR, one entry per CDR3 protein. The repertoire holds 300,000 to 400,000 distinct CDR3 sequences, with 17% as singletons. The source material was peripheral blood. The receptors derive from an adult man with Graves' ophthalmopathy.

This clonotype was seen at least ten times. The gene calls are TRBV9 and TRBJ1-1; TRBD1 matches at 7 bases. CDR1 and CDR2 from the germline V gene are SGDLS and YYNGEE. The V and J ends lost 1 base and 3 bases, in that order; junction bases with no gene match: 6. The CDR3 length is 15 residues. The CDR3 here is CASSVRDRRDTEAFF. CDR3 bases: TGTGCCAGCAGCGTACGGGACAGAAGAGACACTGAAGCTTTCTTT.

This clonotype showed up many times. A much larger clone differs by one base, so this may be a read error. The rearrangement joins TRBV28 to TRBJ2-5, with D perhaps TRBD1 (5 bases). CDR3 length equals 14 residues. The germline V gene has CDR1 MDHEN and CDR2 SYDVKM. The chain's CDR3 is CASSLPGNQEAQYF. CDR3 sequence (DNA): TGTGCCAGCAGTTTACCAGGGAATCAAGAGGCCCAGTACTTC. Supplemented by reference TRBV28 and TRBJ2-5, the full variable domain reads DVKVTQSSRYLVKRTGEKVFLECVQDMDHENMFWYRQDPGLGLRLIYFSYDVKMKEKGDIPEGYSVSREKKERFSLILESASTNQTSMYLCASSLPGNQEAQYFGPGTRLLVL.

At least ten counts were recorded for this clonotype. V gene TRBV20-1 combines with J gene TRBJ2-5; TRBD1 agrees at 10 bases. CDR3 length equals 19 residues. Trimming at V came to 2 bases and at J to 2 bases, leaving 17 bases not matched to a gene. Germline V gene lookup returns CDR1 DFQATT and CDR2 SNEGSKA (reference sequence). The CDR3 protein is CSARTLSGTGANLQETQYF. The CDR3 DNA is TGCAGTGCTAGAACTCTTTCCGGGACAGGGGCGAACCTACAAGAGACCCAGTACTTC.

The genes are TRBV6-1 and TRBJ2-5; TRBD2 might be the D (5 bases). Germline V gene sequence: CDR1 MNHNS, CDR2 SASEGT. The CDR3 is 14 residues long. V lost 2 bases and J 4 bases, leaving 11 bases between the germline ends. CDR3 DNA: TGTGCCAGCAGTGAATTTTGGGGAGCAGAGACCCAGTACTTC. This translates into CASSEFWGAETQYF.

Ten or more counts support this clonotype. V usage is TRBV4-2 and J usage is TRBJ2-5; possible D gene TRBD2, 5 bases. Germline CDR1 and CDR2: LGHNA and YNFKEQ. The CDR3 is made up of 15 amino acids. The ends were cut back, 0 bases at V and 3 bases at J, with 11 bases in the middle. The CDR3 sequence: CASSQDPSSEETQYF. The CDR3 coding sequence is TGTGCCAGCAGCCAAGATCCTAGCAGCGAAGAGACCCAGTACTTC.

The chain recombines TRBV6-2 or TRBV6-3 with TRBJ2-2, with a possible D match to TRBD2 (5 bases). The CDR3 runs to 15 residues. Germline V lookup: CDR1 MNHEY, CDR2 SVGEGT. Trimming took off 2 bases at V and 6 bases at J, with 13 bases between the two ends. The DNA of the CDR3 is TGTGCCAGCAGTTACCACTCTAGCTTGGCCGGGGAGCTGTTTTTT. It encodes CASSYHSSLAGELFF.

This clonotype came up many times. The J gene is TRBJ2-7, the V gene TRBV20-1; no clear D gene. The germline V gene encodes CDR1 DFQATT and CDR2 SNEGSKA (reference sequence). Trimming shortened V by 0 bases and J by 0 bases, and 21 bases separated the two germline ends. CDR3 length equals 18 residues. The CDR3 DNA sequence: TGCAGTGCTAGAGAGGTACCATTAGTAGGCGGCTACTCCTACGAGCAGTACTTC. Amino acids: CSAREVPLVGGYSYEQYF.

This clonotype has ten or more counts. The V and J genes are TRBV28 and TRBJ2-2; D uncertain. Trimming took off 5 bases at V and 5 bases at J, with 27 bases between the two ends. Germline values: CDR1 MDHEN, CDR2 SYDVKM. The CDR3 spans 19 residues. CDR3 sequence reads: CASSTQTRQDHTATGELFF. CDR3 in DNA: TGTGCCAGCAGTACACAAACCCGCCAGGACCACACCGCAACCGGGGAGCTGTTTTTT.

This clonotype turned up a few times. The chain is built from TRBV20-1 and TRBJ2-5; D not resolved. The CDR3 is made up of 17 amino acids. Germline V CDR1 and CDR2: DFQATT, SNEGSKA (reference sequence). The germline V and J ends were trimmed by 0 bases and 2 bases, with 19 bases remaining between them. CDR3 region: CSARDVALGIQQETQYF. The CDR3 nucleotides are TGCAGTGCTAGAGATGTAGCCCTTGGGATACAACAAGAGACCCAGTACTTC.

Ten or more counts support this clonotype. The V call is TRBV15, the J call TRBJ2-7, with a possible D match to TRBD2 (5 bases). The CDR3 is made up of 14 amino acids. Germline loops: CDR1 LNHNV, CDR2 YYDKDF (reference sequence). V shed 0 bases and J shed 3 bases, with 9 bases lying between them. The CDR3, as DNA: TGTGCCACCAGCAGAGATCCGGGGTTCTACGAGCAGTACTTC. It is translated as CATSRDPGFYEQYF.

In its sample, this clonotype was seen many times. V and J are TRBV4-1 and TRBJ1-5, with TRBD1 as a possible D gene (6 bases). Trimming removed 2 bases from V and 5 bases from J, with 16 bases in between. Germline V lookup: CDR1 MGHRA, CDR2 YSYEKL. This CDR3 is 16 amino acids long. The CDR3 DNA follows: TGCGCCAGCAGCCAAACCCTGGGGGGCTCCTATCAGCCCCAGCATTTT. It translates to CASSQTLGGSYQPQHF.

This clonotype was counted ten times or more. The rearrangement joins TRBV19 to TRBJ2-7; tentative D call: TRBD2 (6 bases). The CDR3 extends over 14 amino acids. Trimming stripped 3 bases from V and 0 bases from J, with 9 bases between. The germline V gene encodes CDR1 LNHDA and CDR2 SQIVND (reference sequence). CDR3 amino acids: CASSMSGDSYEQYF. The CDR3 DNA is TGTGCCAGTAGTATGTCGGGGGACTCCTACGAGCAGTACTTC.

In the case of this clonotype: The junction departs from germline at one end; a sequencing error may be responsible. The V call is TRBV30, the J call TRBJ2-2, with D tentatively TRBD2 (6 bases). CDR1 is GTSNPN and CDR2 is SVGIG in the germline V gene (reference sequence). The CDR3 is made up of 12 amino acids. In nucleotides, the CDR3 is TGTGCCTGGAATGCCCTGGGCGGGGAGCTGTATTTT. This translates into CAWNALGGELYF.

V gene TRBV6-2 or TRBV6-3 combines with J gene TRBJ2-2, with D perhaps TRBD2 (6 bases). The V end lost 6 bases, the J end lost 0 bases, and 20 bases lay between the germline ends. Germline V gives CDR1 MNHEY, CDR2 SVGEGT. There are 18 residues in the CDR3. In DNA form, the CDR3 reads TGTGCCAGCAGCCAGCGCCCTCCCGGGAGTACGAACACCGGGGAGCTGTTTTTT. As protein: CASSQRPPGSTNTGELFF.

Ten or more counts support this clonotype. The rearrangement joins TRBV11-2 to TRBJ1-1; D is unresolved. The CDR3 length is 16 residues. The ends were cut back, 4 bases at V and 0 bases at J, with 15 bases in the middle. Looked up from germline, CDR1 is SGHAT and CDR2 is FQNNGV. The CDR3 DNA reads as TGTGCCAGCAGCTGGCTAATCACAGCGATGAACACTGAAGCTTTCTTT. Amino acids: CASSWLITAMNTEAFF.

The sample holds many counts of this clonotype. The genes are TRBV2 and TRBJ1-1; D is uncertain. This CDR3 spans 15 amino acids. Trimming removed 2 bases at V and 2 bases at J, with 12 bases between. Germline V lookup: CDR1 SNHLY, CDR2 FYNNEI. The CDR3 DNA sequence: TGTGCCAGCAGTGAAACGAGGCAAGCAAACACTGAAGCTTTCTTT. Its protein is CASSETRQANTEAFF.

J is TRBJ1-1 and V is TRBV20-1; D is perhaps TRBD1 (5 bases). The CDR3 is 14 amino acids. The germline V and J ends were trimmed by 7 bases and 4 bases, with 19 bases remaining between them. The germline gives CDR1 DFQATT, CDR2 SNEGSKA (reference sequence). Written as DNA, the CDR3 is TGCAGTGTCCCGGGGCGGGGGATTTTCACTGAAGCTTTCTTT. The encoded protein is CSVPGRGIFTEAFF.

This clonotype was seen repeatedly, ten times or more. J is TRBJ1-2 and V is TRBV28; D is possibly TRBD1 (6 bases). The CDR3 totals 13 residues. Per germline, CDR1 MDHEN and CDR2 SYDVKM. Trimming cost V 6 bases and J 3 bases, with 11 bases left between them. In DNA, the CDR3 is TGTGCCAGCAGGCAGGGGATGGACTATGGCTACACCTTC. Translating gives CASRQGMDYGYTF.

This clonotype occurred a few times. The missing conserved phenylalanine or tryptophan at the end of this CDR3 makes a read error likely. The V call is TRBV28, the J call TRBJ2-5; D remains unclear. Trimming stripped 4 bases from V and 0 bases from J, with 12 bases between. The CDR3 contains 15 residues. The germline gives CDR1 MDHEN, CDR2 SYDVKM. The CDR3 DNA sequence: TGTGCCAGCAGTTGGCAGGCCGAGAACCAAGAGACCCAGTACTCC. It specifies CASSWQAENQETQYS.

This clonotype has ten or more counts. The V gene is TRBV18, the J gene TRBJ1-5, with D unresolved. The CDR3 consists of 14 residues. Germline V CDR1 and CDR2: KGHSH, LQKENI. V shed 0 bases and J shed 4 bases, with 7 bases lying between them. The DNA for the CDR3 is TGTGCCAGCTCACCACCGGGTGGGAATCAGCCCCAGCATTTT. Translated: CASSPPGGNQPQHF.

This clonotype was detected many times. The genes are TRBV6-2 or TRBV6-3 and TRBJ2-7; D is tentatively TRBD1 or TRBD2 (5 bases each). This CDR3 region has 14 residues. V dropped 3 bases and J dropped 3 bases, with 12 bases sitting between them. Germline assignment: CDR1 MNHEY and CDR2 SVGEGT. The CDR3 region has the DNA TGTGCCAGCAGTTATTCGGGGCTAGTCTACGAGCAGTACTTC. Translated: CASSYSGLVYEQYF.

The chain couples TRBV27 to TRBJ2-2; D is uncertain. The CDR3 covers 12 residues. Germline loops: CDR1 MNHEY, CDR2 SMNVEV (reference sequence). The V end lost 5 bases, the J end lost 6 bases, and 7 bases lay between the germline ends. The CDR3 DNA follows: TGTGCCAGCAGTGAGATCCCCGGGGAGCTGTTTTTT. Residues: CASSEIPGELFF.

This clonotype was detected ten times or more. The chain uses TRBV11-2 and TRBJ1-1; D remains ambiguous. The ends were cut back, 7 bases at V and 8 bases at J, with 8 bases in the middle. CDR3 size: 10 residues. Germline V gene data show CDR1 as SGHAT and CDR2 as FQNNGV. The CDR3: CASTIEEAFF. The CDR3 DNA reads as TGTGCCAGCACCATTGAAGAAGCTTTCTTT.

In its sample, this clonotype was seen a few times. The V gene is TRBV5-1, the J gene TRBJ2-4, with 9 nucleotides matching TRBD1. The CDR3 consists of 16 residues. V lost 3 bases to trimming and J lost 0 bases; unmatched junction nucleotides: 4. Germline CDR1 reads SGHRS; CDR2 reads YFSETQ. In DNA, the CDR3 is TGCGCCAGCAGCTCCGGGACAGGGATAGCCAAAAACATTCAGTACTTC. Amino acid sequence: CASSSGTGIAKNIQYF.

This clonotype was detected ten times or more. The chain couples TRBV27 to TRBJ2-7, with 7 bases that match TRBD1. This CDR3 has 15 residues. Trimming removed 6 bases from V and 5 bases from J; junction bases left unmatched: 13. CDR1 and CDR2 from the germline V gene are MNHEY and SMNVEV (reference sequence). The CDR3 DNA reads TGTGCCAGCAGCAATCCGGGGACAGCGGTCCACGAGCAGTACTTC. Translation gives CASSNPGTAVHEQYF.